Shown below are 4 T cell receptor beta chains from a single sample sequenced in a study of blood T cell repertoires in COVID-19. Here immunoSEQ multiplex PCR was the method, and the copy in TCRdb shows in-frame clones only, minus some. Of about 240,000 clones in the sample, approximately 78% were seen once. The material sequenced was peripheral blood. The receptors stem from a woman between 55 and 75 years old with active or convalescent COVID-19.

This chain links TRBV4-2 with TRBJ1-4; D is unclear. CDR1 and CDR2 from the germline V gene are LGHNA and YNFKEQ. V was clipped by 2 bases and J by 4 bases, with 8 bases between them. The CDR3 has 14 amino acids. Written as DNA, the CDR3 is TGTGCCAGCAGCCAAAACGGGGTTAATGAAAAACTGTTTTTT. Its protein is CASSQNGVNEKLFF.

The table lists this clone with a count of one. The chain has TRBV5-1 and TRBJ1-1; 7 nucleotides line up with TRBD1. The CDR3 extends over 15 amino acids. CDR1 and CDR2 (germline): SGHRS, YFSETQ. V lost 3 bases to trimming and J lost 1 base; unmatched junction nucleotides: 6. DNA for the CDR3: TGCGCCAGCAGCTCACCGGACAGGCCGAACACTGAAGCTTTCTTT. It specifies CASSSPDRPNTEAFF.

The rearrangement joins TRBV7-8 to TRBJ2-5; D is possibly TRBD2 (5 bases). The CDR3 sequence is 13 residues long. V lost 1 base and J 4 bases, leaving 7 bases between the germline ends. CDR1 is SGHVS and CDR2 is FQNEAQ in the germline V gene. The CDR3: CASSLGGLETQYF. The CDR3 coding sequence is TGTGCCAGCAGCTTAGGAGGGTTAGAGACCCAGTACTTC. Drawing the rest from reference TRBV7-8 and TRBJ2-5, the complete variable domain is GAGVSQSPRYKVAKRGQDVALRCDPISGHVSLFWYQQALGQGPEFLTYFQNEAQLDKSGLPSDRFFAERPEGSVSTLKIQRTQQEDSAVYLCASSLGGLETQYFGPGTRLLVL.

There are a few counts of this clone. The V gene is TRBV9, the J gene TRBJ2-5, with 8 bases aligning to TRBD1. The CDR3 is made up of 15 amino acids. The V and J ends lost 3 bases and 4 bases, in that order; junction bases with no gene match: 8. CDR1 SGDLS and CDR2 YYNGEE come from the germline V gene. The CDR3 sequence: CASSEGQGRGETQYF. CDR3 coding DNA: TGTGCCAGCAGCGAAGGACAGGGAAGAGGAGAGACCCAGTACTTC.